What follows describes a single T cell receptor beta chain. Its cognate antigen is unknown. The source of the sample is a study of cytomegalovirus exposure and HLA in healthy donors. Study findings and constraints: In a later analysis, 17,000 or so TCR beta sequences were associated with HLA alleles at 0.05 false discovery rate. It was 150 or so TCR beta chains that were listed as cytomegalovirus-associated. Accurate HLA-A and HLA-B prediction from TCR beta sequences was reported for most subjects.

In the PCR, 60 Vbeta and 13 Jbeta primers were used. TCRdb's table, derived via immunoSEQ multiplex PCR, lists solely in-frame clones and lacks some. Of more than 150,000 clones detected, 82% appear once; the ten largest clones hold less than 2%. The sample comprised PBMCs. The TCR sequence derives from a man in his forties in good health and CMV-seronegative.

The CDR3 DNA is TGTGCCAGCGGGGGACTAGCAGATACGCAGTATTTT. Translated: CASGGLADTQYF. The V and J genes are TRBV28 and TRBJ2-3, with 8 bases aligning to TRBD2. The V and J ends lost 8 bases and 4 bases, in that order; junction bases with no gene match: 2. CDR1 MDHEN and CDR2 SYDVKM come from the germline V gene. The CDR3 totals 12 residues.